This note documents a single T cell receptor beta chain sequence. The target antigen is unknown. This entry is derived from a study of Ad26.COV2.S vaccination and SARS-CoV-2 variants. The study's findings and limits: Analyses that measured TCR breadth and depth may have underestimated total T cell responses. Greater spike-specific TCR breadth was seen in vaccine recipients than in placebo recipients.

V lost 2 bases, J lost 3 bases, and 7 bases stayed unmatched. The CDR3 runs to 16 residues. Germline values: CDR1 SGHTA, CDR2 FQGNSA. Treatment specified: approximately 18 received Ad26.COV2.S at low or high dose, single or two shots; five or six received placebo; per-sample allocation not given. Collection of samples fell on day 63 after the first vaccine or placebo injection. Based in Boston, the donor was an adult of 18-55 years. Wuhan-strain spike was delivered by a replication-incompetent Ad26 vector. This table comes from immunoSEQ multiplex PCR, and its TCRdb copy is limited to in-frame clones, with some not included. The sample lists about 280,000 clones, about 89% occurring once.

The chain has TRBV7-2 and TRBJ2-3; 8 bases align to TRBD2. This material consisted of peripheral blood, taken in a trial of Ad26.COV2.S vaccine versus placebo. The source is a person between 18 and 59 years old who received the Ad26.COV2.S COVID-19 vaccine or a placebo. The CDR3 region is CASSLSPPSGTDTQYF. CDR3 coding DNA: TGTGCCAGCAGCTTAAGCCCCCCTAGCGGGACAGATACGCAGTATTTT.